The present TCR beta chain was sequenced within a study of blood T cell repertoires in COVID-19 (dated by TCRdb to the early 2020s). Background on the whole study: The collaborator samples originated in the United States, Italy and Spain and spanned the acute and convalescent phases of COVID-19. The material from the prospective study consisted of cDNA or gDNA derived from T cells, B-cell-depleted T cells, or PBMCs. The dataset comprised deeply sampled blood TCRbeta repertoires from subjects exposed to, actively infected with, or recovered from COVID-19. The repertoires were released in a freely available public database meant as a resource for research on the immune response to SARS-CoV-2. Samples were obtained from the ongoing ImmuneRACE study (first 160 participants) and from over a thousand subjects provided by 6 global collaborators. The sample metadata nearly always contained a de-identified subject ID, COVID-19 status, age in years and sex. Where HLA class I and class II types were available, the types were taken from metadata supplied by the sample provider, not from assay-based typing. What the authors observed across the whole study: The quantity of clinical and demographic metadata differed by source and by participant and was supplied without curation.

TCRbeta CDR3 regions were amplified from genomic DNA using the immunoSEQ Assay, a bias-controlled multiplex PCR. Concerning the study's data processing: The number of nucleated cells in each sample was estimated by amplification of reference gene primers within the assay. To quantify the absolute abundance of each unique TCRbeta CDR3 rearrangement, sequence reads were collapsed and filtered. For each sample, productive Simpson clonality was calculated as the square root of Simpson's diversity index over productive rearrangements. TCRdb stores this immuneACCESS table with in-frame sequences only. Part of the clones is absent; in the studies checked, under half of the shortfall reflects unresolved V genes, and no reason is known for the rest. That table is the source of V, J and clone size, and D and trimming were worked out from the DNA. This sample holds around 110,000 clones; approximately 84% were observed only once. The ten largest clonotypes hold around 4.2% of the sample.

V lost 7 bases and J lost 0 bases; the stretch between them is 21 bases long. CDR1 and CDR2, looked up from the germline V gene, are ENHRY and SYGVKD. The CDR3 numbers 17 residues from cysteine through phenylalanine. The retained sequence is limited to the CDR3, 51 bases, with the frame set at the first base. Each collaborating institution followed its own protocols to collect whole blood in K2EDTA tubes. For TCRbeta analysis, collaborators shipped samples as frozen whole blood, isolated PBMCs, or DNA extracted from either of those sample types. This clone occurred once. Which antigen it targets is not known. No base quality values were provided; no much bigger clone lies one nucleotide off.

The chain couples TRBV10-3 to TRBJ1-2; TRBD1 might be the D gene, on 6 matching bases. This receptor was identified in a human donor in a cohort sampled during active COVID-19. Sequencing was carried out using peripheral blood. The DNA sequence reads TGTGCCATCACGAACGGTGAGGGACAAACGACTAACTATGGCTACACCTTC. Its protein is CAITNGEGQTTNYGYTF.